The subject of this entry is one TCR beta chain. Looked up from germline, CDR1 is SGHKS and CDR2 is YYEKEE (reference sequence). V was clipped by 4 bases and J by 4 bases, with 16 bases between them. The CDR3 has 15 amino acids. Authors' analysis steps: Amplification with reference gene primers provided the estimates of nucleated cell counts. TCRdb keeps only in-frame clones here, not all; method: immunoSEQ multiplex PCR. The V and J calls and clone size are taken from that table; D and trimming were inferred from the DNA. The table lists fewer than 250,000 clones, 83% of them singletons, with roughly 2.7% in the top ten. The data originate from a study of blood T cell repertoires in COVID-19. Study at large: Material from acute and convalescent COVID-19 was sourced from the United States, Italy and Spain.

This chain links TRBV5-5 with TRBJ2-3, with D perhaps matching TRBD1 (6 bases). The clonotype originates from a woman between 35 and 50 years old with active or convalescent COVID-19. Sequenced: peripheral blood. The CDR3 loop reads CASSSAGDRSDTQYF. CDR3 bases: TGTGCCAGCAGCAGTGCAGGGGATAGGTCAGATACGCAGTATTTT.